These T cell receptor beta chains were read from a single sample in a study of blood T cell repertoires in COVID-19. Sequencing was performed with immunoSEQ multiplex PCR; in TCRdb, only in-frame clones are kept and a portion is missing. The repertoire consists of roughly 230,000 clones, with roughly 85% occurring once and the leading ten covering roughly 5.3%. The specimen sequenced was peripheral blood. The receptor set was obtained from a man aged 50 or older with COVID-19, enrolled during active disease. CDR3s include the opening cysteine and the closing phenylalanine or tryptophan. Fields, in order: J gene, D gene, V gene, clone size, CDR3 DNA, CDR3 protein. D genes are given only for firm matches. The size entry is marked missing in some rows and otherwise reads once, few, many or a size class.

TRBJ1-3	NA	TRBV30	NA	TGTGCCTGGAGGGGAGCCGGAAGAAACACCATATATTTT	CAWRGAGRNTIYF
TRBJ1-5	NA	TRBV27	NA	TGTGCCAGCAGTAGAGGTAGGAATCAGCCCCAGCATTTT	CASSRGRNQPQHF
TRBJ2-7	TRBD1	TRBV18	NA	TGTGCCAGCTCACTTGGGACAGGGGGTTTCTACGAGCAGTACTTC	CASSLGTGGFYEQYF
TRBJ2-3	TRBD2	TRBV5-1	NA	TGCGCCAGCAGCGGCGGACTAGCGGGGGACACAGATACGCAGTATTTT	CASSGGLAGDTDTQYF
TRBJ1-2	TRBD1	TRBV6-5	NA	TGTGCCAGCAGTCCTACTTCGGGACAGGACTATGGCTACACCTTC	CASSPTSGQDYGYTF
TRBJ1-3	TRBD1	TRBV7-3	NA	TGTGCCAGCAGCCCCGGGGACAGATCCTCTGGAAACACCATATATTTT	CASSPGDRSSGNTIYF
TRBJ2-3	NA	TRBV27	once	TGTGCCAGCAGACTTAAAGCCGGGACAGATACGCAGTATTTT	CASRLKAGTDTQYF
TRBJ2-3	TRBD1	TRBV11-2	NA	TGTGCCAGCAGCCGGGGACAGTCCTCTAGCACAGATACGCAGTATTTT	CASSRGQSSSTDTQYF
TRBJ1-2	TRBD1	TRBV18	NA	TGTGCCAGCTCACCAGGACAGGGGAAGAATGGCTACACCTTC	CASSPGQGKNGYTF
TRBJ1-5	NA	TRBV28	NA	TGTGCCAGCAGTTCCCGCATGGCGGGGGGGAAGAATCAGCCCCAGCATTTT	CASSSRMAGGKNQPQHF
TRBJ2-1	NA	TRBV6-5	NA	TGTGCCAGCTGGGAGCGCTCCTACAATGAGCAGTTCTTC	CASWERSYNEQFF
TRBJ2-5	TRBD1	TRBV30	NA	TGTGCCTGGAGAAAGAAGGGACAGCAACAAGAGACCCAGTACTTC	CAWRKKGQQQETQYF
TRBJ1-2	NA	TRBV15	NA	TGTGCCACCAGCAGGGCTCAGGGCTATGGCTACACCTTC	CATSRAQGYGYTF
TRBJ1-2	NA	TRBV2	NA	TGTGCCAGCAAACCGGAGGGGAGGGGAGCTAACTATGGCTACACCTTC	CASKPEGRGANYGYTF
TRBJ2-7	NA	TRBV6-5	NA	TGTGCCAGCAGTTACGGATTAGGGGGAACCTACGAGCAGTACTTC	CASSYGLGGTYEQYF
TRBJ2-2	NA	TRBV28	many	TGTGCCAGCAGTTCTCCCCCCGCACGGACCGGGGAGCTGTTTTTT	CASSSPPARTGELFF
TRBJ2-2	TRBD2	TRBV24-1	NA	TGTGCCACCAGTAGGACTAGCGGGGGCACCGGGGAGCTGTTTTTT	CATSRTSGGTGELFF
TRBJ2-1	NA	TRBV7-2	NA	TGTGCCAGCAGCTTAGCCCGAGGGCCAGGCGAGCAGTTCTTC	CASSLARGPGEQFF
TRBJ2-1	NA	TRBV19	NA	TGTGCCAGTAGTATTTCGCAGCGCCTCAGCTCCTACAATGAGCAGTTCTTC	CASSISQRLSSYNEQFF
TRBJ2-1	TRBD1	TRBV6-2/TRBV6-3	NA	TGTGCCAGCAGTTGGTCGACAGGGGGGAGGAATGAGCAGTTCTTC	CASSWSTGGRNEQFF
TRBJ2-1	NA	TRBV4-2	NA	TGTGCCAGCAGCCCACCCGAGTCCTACAATGAGCAGTTCTTC	CASSPPESYNEQFF
TRBJ2-1	NA	TRBV19	NA	TGTGCCAGTAGTATTCGGGGGGACCTGGGATTGACAGGTAACAATGAGCAGTTCTTC	CASSIRGDLGLTGNNEQFF
TRBJ1-2	NA	TRBV11-2	NA	TGTGCCAGCAGCTCGGGACAAGGACCCAACTATGGCTACACCTTC	CASSSGQGPNYGYTF
TRBJ2-6	TRBD1	TRBV18	NA	TGTGCCAGCTCATCTTTGACAGGGGGGGACGCCTCTGGGGCCAACGTCCTGACTTTC	CASSSLTGGDASGANVLTF
TRBJ1-6	TRBD1	TRBV19	NA	TGTGCCAGTAGTAACAGGGGAGATAATTCACCCCTCCACTTT	CASSNRGDNSPLHF
TRBJ2-7	NA	TRBV5-1	NA	TGCGCCAGCAGCACCCGCCGGGTGTCCTACGAGCAGTACTTC	CASSTRRVSYEQYF
TRBJ1-2	NA	TRBV9	NA	TGTGCCAGCAGCGAGGGCCTTGGACAGCACTATGGCTACACCTTC	CASSEGLGQHYGYTF
TRBJ1-4	TRBD1	TRBV10-2	once	TGCGCCAGCAGCGACCAGGGACAGGGTAAAGAAAAACTGTTTTTT	CASSDQGQGKEKLFF
TRBJ1-2	TRBD1	TRBV19	NA	TGTGCCAGTAGGCCGACAGGGACTGGCTACACCTTC	CASRPTGTGYTF
TRBJ1-1	NA	TRBV19	NA	TGTGCCAGTAGCATGGGGGGTTCTGAAGCTTTCTTT	CASSMGGSEAFF
TRBJ1-2	TRBD1	TRBV11-2	NA	TGTGCCAGCAGCCCGAAGGCCAACAGGGGGCGGAAGTATGGCTACACCTTC	CASSPKANRGRKYGYTF
TRBJ1-6	NA	TRBV7-3	few	TGTGCCAGCAGCTTAGGCACAGTTAATTCACCCCTCCACTTT	CASSLGTVNSPLHF
TRBJ2-7	NA	TRBV12-5	NA	TGTGCTAGTGGGCAACCCGACAGGTCCGAGCAGTACTTC	CASGQPDRSEQYF
TRBJ1-6	NA	TRBV7-2	NA	TGTGCCACCAACAGGGTGCTTAATTCACCCCTCCACTTT	CATNRVLNSPLHF
TRBJ1-1	NA	TRBV7-3	NA	TGTGCCAGCAGCGCCGCCGGGGGGCCCAACACTGAAGCTTTCTTT	CASSAAGGPNTEAFF
TRBJ1-4	TRBD1	TRBV5-1	NA	TGCGCCAGCAGGCAGGGGACAGGAGGTGAAAAACTGTTTTTT	CASRQGTGGEKLFF
TRBJ2-7	NA	TRBV6-5	NA	TGTGCCAGCAGGGGGGGTCCCTACGAGCAGTACTTC	CASRGGPYEQYF
TRBJ2-3	TRBD2	TRBV5-1	NA	TGCGCCAGCAGCTTCGGACCCCGGGGGGCAGATACGCAGTATTTT	CASSFGPRGADTQYF
TRBJ2-5	TRBD2	TRBV6-5	NA	TGTGCCAGCAGCCCGGGAGGGGGAGAGACCCAGTACTTC	CASSPGGGETQYF
TRBJ1-2	NA	TRBV7-2	NA	TGTGCCAGCAGCCAAGGGGTCTATGGCTACACCTTC	CASSQGVYGYTF
TRBJ2-1	NA	TRBV11-3	NA	TGTGCCAGCCCGGCGGACACTTTCCTTTACAATGAGCAGTTCTTC	CASPADTFLYNEQFF
TRBJ2-7	NA	TRBV3-1/TRBV3-2	NA	TGTGCCAGCAGCCAAGAGGTCCTCCGGGCCTACGAGCAGTACTTC	CASSQEVLRAYEQYF
TRBJ2-7	TRBD2	TRBV25-1	few	TGTGCCAGCAGCCCAGGGCGGGGGAGCTCCTACGAGCAGTACTTC	CASSPGRGSSYEQYF
TRBJ2-5	TRBD2	TRBV6-5	once	TGTGCCAGCAGTTACTTCGGGGGAGGGGAGACCCAGTACTTC	CASSYFGGGETQYF
TRBJ2-2	NA	TRBV4-2	NA	TGTGCCAGCAGCCAAGATAGGACTTACACCGGGGAGCTGTTTTTT	CASSQDRTYTGELFF
TRBJ2-1	TRBD1	TRBV5-1	NA	TGCGCCAGCAGCTTGGAAGCCAGGGGGAATGAGCAGTTCTTC	CASSLEARGNEQFF
TRBJ2-7	NA	TRBV6-5	NA	TGTGCCAGCACCCCACGTCGGGACACCTACGAGCAGTACTTC	CASTPRRDTYEQYF
TRBJ2-7	NA	TRBV7-2	NA	TGTGCCAGCAGCTTAGGATTAGGGGTCCGACCCTACGAGCAGTACTTC	CASSLGLGVRPYEQYF
TRBJ2-2	TRBD2	TRBV10-3	NA	TGTGCCATCAGGGGACTAGCGGGGGGACAAAACACCGGGGAGCTGTTTTTT	CAIRGLAGGQNTGELFF